Listed below are T cell receptor beta chains from one sample, sequenced in a study of blood T cell repertoires in COVID-19. TCRdb's copy holds only in-frame clones and misses some; the assay was immunoSEQ multiplex PCR. The data show roughly 240,000 clones, with approximately 90% seen just once and 0.85% to 0.9% held by the top ten. Sequencing was performed on PBMCs or T cells enriched from blood (not recorded which). These receptors all stem from a man aged 45-65 years who had been exposed to COVID-19. Each CDR3 is given without its conserved first and last residue.

v_gene | CDR3aa
TRBV9 | ASSAVGVGEQF
TRBV4-1 | ASSQPGGEGYT
TRBV6-5 | ASSHREGVIEQY
TRBV5-1 | ASSLEGEDTIY
TRBV10-3 | AISTPGWFAETQY
TRBV7-2 | ASSLARLARTDTQY
TRBV6-5 | ASNRGQHQPQH
TRBV7-9 | ASSLDRGTTEAF
TRBV5-1 | ASSLGQGAGTDTQY
TRBV28 | ASSVQGIYGYT
TRBV11-3 | ASSKARGEPTGELF
TRBV5-4 | ASSQDRTTSEQF
TRBV9 | ASSVSLSDTGELF
TRBV10-2 | ASSEYGTGTSYEQY
TRBV9 | ASNRDSWGNTIY
TRBV28 | ASSFEGQGSVGYT
TRBV18 | ASSRDSDYNEQF
TRBV4-2 | ASSQVYRGDTGELF
TRBV7-3 | ASSSSGLNNEQF
TRBV12-3/TRBV12-4 | ASRFGSGDEQY
TRBV7-9 | ASSLQDIKNIQY
TRBV5-1 | ASSLGQGYYGYT
TRBV5-1 | ASSLTAGNSPLH
TRBV6-5 | ASKRRDREGYGYT
TRBV28 | ASITRTGENSPLH
TRBV24-1 | ATSDSLGGRVYEQF
TRBV4-1 | ASSQAAGVTDTQY
TRBV15 | ATSRDSPSDTQY
TRBV18 | ASSPPQPSGVLDTQY
TRBV5-1 | ASSPLDREDTEAF
TRBV5-4 | ASSLDQSNEQY
TRBV6-1 | ASSEFRGIDDTQY
TRBV5-4 | ASSHRDRGTAGYT
TRBV5-1 | ASSLGQRSTDTQY
TRBV10-2 | ASIRTSGGSDTQY
TRBV29-1 | SVGTGNKDGYT
TRBV11-3 | ASSLIGQGTEAF
TRBV27 | ASAGYSGELF
TRBV21-1 | ASSKQAGGMSTDTQY
TRBV9 | ASSVVQSSTDTQY
TRBV18 | ASSPPAAVANYGYT
TRBV7-8 | ASSLATGAIYGYT
TRBV5-1 | ASSLVFGTPTPYGYT